This T cell receptor (beta chain) originates from a study of T cells in Graves' hyperthyroidism and ophthalmopathy (dated by TCRdb to 2018 to 2020). With respect to the entire study: Peripheral blood was collected at initial diagnosis, before any treatment. A discovery cohort of about 95 patients, about 40 with Graves' ophthalmopathy and 57 with stable Graves' hyperthyroidism, was used to find distinguishing TCR V-J signatures. Prospective prediction of ophthalmopathy was tested in an independent validation cohort of 18 to 20 hyperthyroidism patients and 15 to 17 patients who later progressed to ophthalmopathy. The approximately 100 discovery patients were divided at random into training and test sets in a 7:3 ratio. In several Graves' hyperthyroidism patients, the study also compared T-cell repertoires from thyroid tissue with T-cell repertoires from blood. After sampling, hyperthyroidism patients received methimazole starting at 30 mg daily, and ophthalmopathy patients received high-dose intravenous methylprednisolone. TCR Vbeta CDR3 sequencing of 140 or so peripheral blood samples (43 ophthalmopathy, 75 to 85 hyperthyroidism and around 17 progressor patients) is reported in the paper. What the research found in general, with its limitations: In validation, the model predicted progression to ophthalmopathy with over 65% sensitivity and approximately 74% specificity, a median of 6.5 months before onset. Most expanded thyroid clonotypes (frequency above 0.001) were also found in blood, which suggests that blood repertoires may mirror thyroid immune responses. Ophthalmopathy was separated from stable hyperthyroidism by a 13 V-J signature model, with 85% to 90% sensitivity and about 81% specificity obtained in cross-validation and 80%/75% obtained in testing. Sample size was not statistically predetermined, and blinding of investigators to group allocation was not performed.

This clonotype has ten or more counts. What this receptor recognizes is not known. No clone much larger than this one lies a single base away; base qualities are absent. The TCR beta CDR3 regions were amplified from RNA transcripts. The TCR CDR3 was subjected to a first round of RT-PCR using the HTBI primer set and the Qiagen OneStep RT-PCR kit. Libraries were constructed in a second round of multiplex PCR, after which size selection and purification were carried out. Sequencing of the libraries was done on an Illumina HiSeq2000 using paired-end 100 bp reads. In the authors' own workflow: SOAPnuke was used to process the raw data, removing reads that contained adapters or uncalled bases, had a mean Phred below 15, or lacked an exact match to the constant primer or identifier. COPE v1.2.5 was used to merge high-quality paired reads, and clonotypes were defined as unique nucleotide sequences. MiTCR v1.1 was used to align clonotypes to the IMGT TRBV, TRBD and TRBJ reference segments. Analysis was restricted to V-J combinations with a frequency above 0.0001, which covered about 99% of repertoires. The TCS score was defined as F50 (clonal expansion) divided by E x V (chaos), with BLOSUM62-based TCRdist calculated between CDR3 peptides within each V-J. Welch's t-statistics and random forest reduced roughly 530 V-J features to roughly 13, which were used in a naive Bayes classifier (R e1071). The public sequencing data were trimmed at Q25 with fastp and processed into clonotypes with MiXCR by TCRdb, which kept only in-frame beta chains. Rows are unified per CDR3 protein, each entry keeping the most common DNA and genes. The V and J calls and clone size are TCRdb's, not the authors'. The sample table records about 600,000 distinct CDR3 sequences; approximately 15% of these occur just once. Of the sample, 3% to 4% is held by the ten largest clones.

Ophthalmopathy patients had moderately to severely active disease, Clinical Activity Score of at least 3, NOSPECS grade of at least 4, and duration under 3 months. The study excluded patients with uncontrolled infections, other autoimmune diseases, pregnancy or lactation. Diagnoses relied on clinical symptoms, serum thyroxine and TRAb, thyroid ultrasound and orbital computed tomography. Ficoll-Paque density gradient centrifugation was used to isolate PBMCs from about 10 ml of fresh peripheral blood. Total RNA was extracted using Trizol reagent, and RNA quality was assessed on an Agilent 2100 Bioanalyzer. V is cut by 6 bases and J by 3 bases, and the space between the germline ends is 11 bases. The germline V gene (reference sequence) provides CDR1 DFQATT and CDR2 SNEGSKA. There are 12 amino acids in the CDR3, from cysteine to phenylalanine inclusive. The DNA shown is the 36-base CDR3, in frame from base 1.

The receptor was derived from a woman between 35 and 50 years old with Graves' ophthalmopathy. Sequences were obtained from blood. The chain couples TRBV20-1 to TRBJ1-1, with no confident D gene call. The DNA sequence reads TGCAGTGCCAGAATTCGGGACACTGAAGCTTTCTTT. Its translation is CSARIRDTEAFF.